These T cell receptor beta chains were read from a single sample in a study of T cells in Graves' hyperthyroidism and ophthalmopathy. TCRdb re-called the multiplex PCR reads with MiXCR, one entry per CDR3 protein. In the table there are around 190,000 distinct CDR3 sequences, around 17% of which are singletons. The sample consisted of blood. The receptor source for this set is a woman aged 45-60 years with Graves' hyperthyroidism. Each CDR3 is given with its conserved first and last residue. D genes are given only for firm matches. Only part of the rows carry a size: once, few, many, or a class if the clone is expanded.

TRBV28	many	.	TRBJ2-2	TGTGCCAGCAGTTTGACAGCGAACACCGGGGAGCTGTTTTTT	CASSLTANTGELFF
TRBV5-1	.	.	TRBJ1-6	TGCGCCAGCAGGGGAGGAGGACAGAATAATTCACCCCTCCACTTT	CASRGGGQNNSPLHF
TRBV30	many	.	TRBJ1-1	TGTGCCTGGAGTTTTGGGGGGCGCGGGGCTTTCTTT	CAWSFGGRGAFF
TRBV11-3	many	TRBD1	TRBJ1-2	TGTGCCAGCAGCTTAGAATGGGGACAGGGAGGCTACACCTTC	CASSLEWGQGGYTF
TRBV29-1	.	.	TRBJ1-3	TGCAGCGCCGAGGGGTTTGGAAACACCATATATTTT	CSAEGFGNTIYF
TRBV7-9	few	.	TRBJ1-5	TGTGCCAGGCACGGCACTCACAATCAGCCCCAGCATTTT	CARHGTHNQPQHF
TRBV18	.	.	TRBJ1-2	TGTGCCAGCTCACCACTCTCGGTCGACAGAGCTTATGGCTACACCTTC	CASSPLSVDRAYGYTF
TRBV24-1	.	TRBD2	TRBJ2-1	TGTGCCACCAGTGATTCGACTAGCGGGTTCTACAATGAGCAGTTCTTC	CATSDSTSGFYNEQFF
TRBV11-2	many	.	TRBJ1-4	TGTGCCAGCAGCCCTAACGATCAGCCCGCAACTAATGAAAAACTGTTTTTT	CASSPNDQPATNEKLFF
TRBV6-2/TRBV6-3	few	TRBD1	TRBJ2-3	TGTGCCAGCCACAGGGGGGGCACAGATACGCAGTATTTT	CASHRGGTDTQYF
TRBV28	many	.	TRBJ2-3	TGTGCCAGCCCCCCTTTAGCAGTAACTAGCACAGATACGCAGTATTTT	CASPPLAVTSTDTQYF
TRBV10-3	.	TRBD1	TRBJ1-2	TGTGCCATCAGATCCGGGACAGGGGGATATCGGGCTAACTATGGCTACACCTTC	CAIRSGTGGYRANYGYTF
TRBV4-1	.	.	TRBJ1-2	TGCGCCAGCAGCCAAGATAGCGATGGGGTCGGCTATGGCTACACCTTC	CASSQDSDGVGYGYTF
TRBV12-3/TRBV12-4	many	.	TRBJ2-5	TGTGCCAGCAGTTATACAGAGACCCAGTACTTC	CASSYTETQYF
TRBV27	many	TRBD1	TRBJ1-1	TGTGCCAGCAGTTTATTAGGGGGCTCTAGTGCTTTCTTT	CASSLLGGSSAFF
TRBV27	.	.	TRBJ1-1	TGTGCCATCCTCTCTGGGGGAGGAAACACTGAAGCTTTCTTT	CAILSGGGNTEAFF
TRBV3-1	many	.	TRBJ2-1	TGTGCCAGCAGCCAGGGTTCTAAGAGGAATGAGCAGTTCTTC	CASSQGSKRNEQFF
TRBV18	.	TRBD2	TRBJ2-1	TGTGCCAGCTCACCACGGGGACTAGCGGGGCACGGGGACAATGAGCAGTTCTTC	CASSPRGLAGHGDNEQFF
TRBV28	many	TRBD2	TRBJ2-7	TGTGCCAGCAGTTCAGCGGGAGTCGGTGAGCAGTACTTC	CASSSAGVGEQYF
TRBV6-2/TRBV6-3	many	.	TRBJ1-1	TGTGCCAGCACCGGCGGGGGCGCAGGTGCTGAAGCTTTCTTT	CASTGGGAGAEAFF
TRBV27	many	TRBD1	TRBJ1-2	TGTGCCAGCAGTTCCGGTGGGACAGCTAACTATGGCTACACCTTC	CASSSGGTANYGYTF
TRBV6-5	few	.	TRBJ2-7	TGTGCCAGCAGTTACTCGGGCAGTTCGGGGCGCGAGCAGTACTTC	CASSYSGSSGREQYF
TRBV6-4	.	.	TRBJ2-7	TGTGCCAGCAGTTCCCTCGGACGGTGGAGCTCCTACGAGCAGTACTTC	CASSSLGRWSSYEQYF
TRBV7-6	many	TRBD2	TRBJ2-3	TGTGCCAGCAGCTTTATAGCGGGAGTGGATGCAGATACGCAGTATTTT	CASSFIAGVDADTQYF
TRBV10-3	many	.	TRBJ2-1	TGTGCCATCAGTGACAGGGTTGTCGAGCAGTTCTTC	CAISDRVVEQFF
TRBV2	.	.	TRBJ2-1	TGTGCCAGCAACCTCCCTAGCAGCCGGTACAATGAGCAGTTCTTC	CASNLPSSRYNEQFF
TRBV12-3/TRBV12-4	.	TRBD2	TRBJ2-5	TGTGCCAGCAGTATGAATACCGGGACTAGCGGGACCCAGTACTTC	CASSMNTGTSGTQYF
TRBV12-3/TRBV12-4	.	.	TRBJ2-6	TGTGCCAGCAGTTTAGGGCAGCCCTGGGCCAACGTCCTGACTTTC	CASSLGQPWANVLTF
TRBV7-9	.	.	TRBJ1-1	TGTGCCAGCAGCTTAGCAGGGACGGTTGGAGCTTTCTTT	CASSLAGTVGAFF
TRBV28	many	.	TRBJ2-7	TGTGCCAGCAGCCACGATGGCGCCTACTACGAGCAGTACTTC	CASSHDGAYYEQYF
TRBV28	many	.	TRBJ1-2	TGTGCCAGCAGTTTGGTGCAGGACACCATTTATGGCTACACCTTC	CASSLVQDTIYGYTF
TRBV5-6	many	.	TRBJ2-7	TGTGCCAGCAGCTCGGGACCGCTGAGCTCCTACGAGCAGTACTTC	CASSSGPLSSYEQYF
TRBV19	few	.	TRBJ2-6	TGTGCCAGTAGTACAGGTATACGACGCTCTGGGGCCAACGTCCTGACTTTC	CASSTGIRRSGANVLTF
TRBV7-2	many	.	TRBJ2-1	TGTGCCAGCAGCTTAGTTTACAATGAGCAGTTCTTC	CASSLVYNEQFF
TRBV18	few	.	TRBJ2-7	TGTGCCAGCTCAGAAATCTACGAGCAGTACTTC	CASSEIYEQYF
TRBV11-3	many	.	TRBJ2-1	TGTGCCAGCAGGGGTGGGGGCAATGAGCAGTTCTTC	CASRGGGNEQFF
TRBV6-1	many	TRBD1	TRBJ2-5	TGTGCCAGCAGCCGGGGACAGCAAGAGACCCAGTACTTC	CASSRGQQETQYF
TRBV27	many	.	TRBJ2-7	TGTGCCAGCGGGATTACCGACAGAGCATACGAGCAGTACTTC	CASGITDRAYEQYF
TRBV28	.	.	TRBJ2-2	TGTGCCAGCAGTTCATCGGGGACCACGGTGGGGTCGCTGTTTTTT	CASSSSGTTVGSLFF